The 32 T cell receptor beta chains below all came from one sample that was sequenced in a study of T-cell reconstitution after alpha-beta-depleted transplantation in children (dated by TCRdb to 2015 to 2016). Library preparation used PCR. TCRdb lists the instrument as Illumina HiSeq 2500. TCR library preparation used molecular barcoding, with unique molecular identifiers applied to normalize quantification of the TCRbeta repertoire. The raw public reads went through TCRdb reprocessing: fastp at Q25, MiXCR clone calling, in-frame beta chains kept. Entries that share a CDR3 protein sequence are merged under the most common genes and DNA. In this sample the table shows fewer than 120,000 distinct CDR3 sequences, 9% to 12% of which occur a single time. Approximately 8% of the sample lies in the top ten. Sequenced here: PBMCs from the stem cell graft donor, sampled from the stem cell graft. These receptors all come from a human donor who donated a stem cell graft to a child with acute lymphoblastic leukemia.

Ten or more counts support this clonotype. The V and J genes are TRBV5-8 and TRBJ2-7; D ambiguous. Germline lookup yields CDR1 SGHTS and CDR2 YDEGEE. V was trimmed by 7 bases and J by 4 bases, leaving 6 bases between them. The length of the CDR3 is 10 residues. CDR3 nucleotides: TGTGCCAGCTATCTTTACGAGCAGTACTTC. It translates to CASYLYEQYF. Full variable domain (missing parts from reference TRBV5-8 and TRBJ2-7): EAGVTQSPTHLIKTRGQQATLRCSPISGHTSVYWYQQALGLGLQFLLWYDEGEERNRGNFPPRFSGRQFPNYSSELNVNALELEDSALYLCASYLYEQYFGPGTRLTVT.

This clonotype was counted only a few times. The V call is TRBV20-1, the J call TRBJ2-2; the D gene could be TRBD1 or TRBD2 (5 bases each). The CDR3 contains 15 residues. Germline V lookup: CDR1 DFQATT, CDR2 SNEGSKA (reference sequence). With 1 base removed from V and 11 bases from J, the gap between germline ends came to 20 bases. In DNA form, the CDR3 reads TGCAGTGCTAGAGGGGGAGAAGGGGCCCGGTTAGAGCTGTTTTTT. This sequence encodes CSARGGEGARLELFF.

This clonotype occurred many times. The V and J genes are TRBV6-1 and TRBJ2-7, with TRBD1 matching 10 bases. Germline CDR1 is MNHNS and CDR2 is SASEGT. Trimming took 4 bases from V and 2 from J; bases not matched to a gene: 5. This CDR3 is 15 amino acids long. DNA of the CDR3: TGTGCCAGCAGTGCCCGGGACAGGGGCACCTACGAGCAGTACTTC. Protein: CASSARDRGTYEQYF.

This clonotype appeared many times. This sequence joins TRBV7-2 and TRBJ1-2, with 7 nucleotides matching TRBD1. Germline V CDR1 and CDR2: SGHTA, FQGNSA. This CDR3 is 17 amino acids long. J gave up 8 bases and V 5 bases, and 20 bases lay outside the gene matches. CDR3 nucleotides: TGTGCCAGCAGCCTCTCTCTGGGACAGAACACCCCGGGGGGCTACACCTTC. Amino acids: CASSLSLGQNTPGGYTF.

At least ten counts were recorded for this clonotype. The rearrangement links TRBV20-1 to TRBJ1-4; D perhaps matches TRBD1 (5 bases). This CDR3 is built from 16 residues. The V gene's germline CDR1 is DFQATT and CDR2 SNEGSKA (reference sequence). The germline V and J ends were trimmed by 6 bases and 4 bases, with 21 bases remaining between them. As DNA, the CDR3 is TGCAGTGCCACCCCAGGGTTGGGACGGTTTAATGAAAAACTGTTTTTT. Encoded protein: CSATPGLGRFNEKLFF.

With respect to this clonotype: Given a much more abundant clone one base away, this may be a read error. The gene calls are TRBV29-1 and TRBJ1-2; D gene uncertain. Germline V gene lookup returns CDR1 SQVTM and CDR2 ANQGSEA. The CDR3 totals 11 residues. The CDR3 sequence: CSVGSNYGYPF. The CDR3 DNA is TGCAGCGTTGGAAGCAACTATGGCTACCCCTTC.

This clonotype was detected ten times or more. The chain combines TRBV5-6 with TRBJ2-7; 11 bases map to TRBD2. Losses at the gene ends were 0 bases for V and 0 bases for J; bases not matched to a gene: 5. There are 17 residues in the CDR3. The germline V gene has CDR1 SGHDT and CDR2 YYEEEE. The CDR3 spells CASSLGLAGMSSYEQYF. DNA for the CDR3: TGTGCCAGCAGCTTGGGACTAGCGGGGATGAGCTCCTACGAGCAGTACTTC. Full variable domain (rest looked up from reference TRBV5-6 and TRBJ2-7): DAGVTQSPTHLIKTRGQQVTLRCSPKSGHDTVSWYQQALGQGPQFIFQYYEEEERQRGNFPDRFSGHQFPNYSSELNVNALLLGDSALYLCASSLGLAGMSSYEQYFGPGTRLTVT.

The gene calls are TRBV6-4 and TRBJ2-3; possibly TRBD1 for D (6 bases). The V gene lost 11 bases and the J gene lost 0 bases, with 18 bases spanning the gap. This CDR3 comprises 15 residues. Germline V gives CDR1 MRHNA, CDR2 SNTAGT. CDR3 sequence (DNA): TGTGCCTTCAGCACCTCGACAGGCAGCACAGATACGCAGTATTTT. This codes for CAFSTSTGSTDTQYF.

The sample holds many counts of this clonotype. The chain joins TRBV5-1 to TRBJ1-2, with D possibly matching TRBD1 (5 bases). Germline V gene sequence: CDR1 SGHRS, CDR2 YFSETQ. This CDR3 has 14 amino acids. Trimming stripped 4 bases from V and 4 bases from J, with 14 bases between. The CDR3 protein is CASSPTLGTYGYTF. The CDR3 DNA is TGCGCCAGCAGCCCAACCCTAGGGACCTATGGCTACACCTTC.

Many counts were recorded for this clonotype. CDR3 residues: CSARAPSRAGPSYEQYF. CDR3 in DNA: TGCAGTGCTAGAGCCCCAAGTAGAGCGGGACCCTCCTACGAGCAGTACTTC. This sequence joins TRBV20-1 and TRBJ2-7; 7 nucleotides agree with TRBD2. This CDR3 contains 17 residues. With 1 base clipped from V and 0 bases from J, the junction kept 12 bases outside the gene matches. Germline V gene data show CDR1 as DFQATT and CDR2 as SNEGSKA (reference sequence).

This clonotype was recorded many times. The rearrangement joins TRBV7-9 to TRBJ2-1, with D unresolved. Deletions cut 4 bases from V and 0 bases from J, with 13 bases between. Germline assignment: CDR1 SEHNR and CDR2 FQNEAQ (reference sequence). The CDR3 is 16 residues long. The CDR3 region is CASSSSKPSSYNEQFF. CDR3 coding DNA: TGTGCCAGCAGCTCTTCTAAGCCAAGCTCCTACAATGAGCAGTTCTTC.

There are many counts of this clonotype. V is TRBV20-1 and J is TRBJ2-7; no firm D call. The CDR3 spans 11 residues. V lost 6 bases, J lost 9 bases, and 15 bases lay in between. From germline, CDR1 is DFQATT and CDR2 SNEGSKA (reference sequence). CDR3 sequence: CSAILPGGQYF. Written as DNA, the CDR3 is TGCAGTGCAATCTTACCGGGCGGGCAGTACTTC.

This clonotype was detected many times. The CDR3 DNA reads as TGCAGCGTTTCACTTGCGGCTAGCGGGAACAATGAGCAGTTCTTC. It encodes CSVSLAASGNNEQFF. The rearrangement links TRBV29-1 to TRBJ2-1; 9 bases match TRBD2. Germline V lookup: CDR1 SQVTM, CDR2 ANQGSEA. The CDR3 extends over 15 amino acids. V lost 5 bases and J lost 5; bases outside the gene matches: 10.

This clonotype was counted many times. CDR3 sequence (DNA): TGCGCCAGCAGTCCGCTGAGGGGGGGGGCAGATACGCAGTATTTT. It encodes CASSPLRGGADTQYF. The chain combines TRBV10-1 with TRBJ2-3; tentatively, D is TRBD2 (7 bases). Trimming pared 5 bases from V and 4 bases from J, leaving 16 bases between. Germline-derived CDR1 and CDR2 are WNHNN and SYGVQD (reference sequence). The CDR3 is made up of 15 amino acids.

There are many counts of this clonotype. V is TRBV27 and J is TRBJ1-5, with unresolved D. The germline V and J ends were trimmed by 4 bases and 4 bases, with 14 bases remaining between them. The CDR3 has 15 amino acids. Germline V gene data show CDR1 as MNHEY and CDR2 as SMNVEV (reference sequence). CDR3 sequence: CASSSAPRWNQPQHF. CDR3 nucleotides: TGTGCCAGCAGTTCGGCCCCCCGATGGAATCAGCCCCAGCATTTT.

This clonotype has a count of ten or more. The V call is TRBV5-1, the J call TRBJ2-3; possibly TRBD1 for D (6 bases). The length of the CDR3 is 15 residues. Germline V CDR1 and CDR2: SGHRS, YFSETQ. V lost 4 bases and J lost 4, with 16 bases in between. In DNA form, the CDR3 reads TGCGCCAGCAGCCCCGGGACACCTAAGGCAGATACGCAGTATTTT. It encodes CASSPGTPKADTQYF.

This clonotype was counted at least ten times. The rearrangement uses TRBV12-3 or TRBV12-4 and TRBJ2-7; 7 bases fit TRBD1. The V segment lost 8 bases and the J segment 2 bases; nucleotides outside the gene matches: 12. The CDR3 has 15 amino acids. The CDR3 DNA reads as TGTGCCAGCGGGTCCCTGTGGGACAGCACCTACGAGCAGTACTTC. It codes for CASGSLWDSTYEQYF.

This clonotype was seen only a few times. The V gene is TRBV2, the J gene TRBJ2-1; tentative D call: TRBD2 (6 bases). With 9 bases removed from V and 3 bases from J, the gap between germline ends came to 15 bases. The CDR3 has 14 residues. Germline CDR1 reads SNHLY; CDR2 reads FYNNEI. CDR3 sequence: CASAGGGIYNEQFF. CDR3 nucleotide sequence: TGTGCCAGTGCTGGTGGGGGGATCTACAATGAGCAGTTCTTC.

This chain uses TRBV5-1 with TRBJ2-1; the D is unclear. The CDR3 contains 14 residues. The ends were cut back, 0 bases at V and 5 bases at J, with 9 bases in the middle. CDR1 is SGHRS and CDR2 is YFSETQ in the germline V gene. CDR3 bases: TGCGCCAGCAGCTTGGGTAGGCCTGACAATGAGCAGTTCTTC. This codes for CASSLGRPDNEQFF.

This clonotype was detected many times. The CDR3 DNA is TGCGCCAGCAGCTATAACACCGGGGAGCTGTTTTTT. Encoded protein: CASSYNTGELFF. V is TRBV5-1 and J is TRBJ2-2; D is unclear. Trimming removed 3 bases at V and 2 bases at J, with 2 bases between. Germline CDR1 is SGHRS and CDR2 is YFSETQ. There are 12 residues in the CDR3.

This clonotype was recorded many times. The CDR3 nucleotides are TGCAGTGCTCACCCTCCGGGACTACTCTCCTACGAGCAGTACTTC. This translates into CSAHPPGLLSYEQYF. The V and J genes are TRBV20-1 and TRBJ2-7; TRBD2 matches 7 bases. Germline trimming cut 5 bases from V and 0 bases from J; bases unmatched to any gene: 10. CDR1 and CDR2 (germline): DFQATT, SNEGSKA (reference sequence). The CDR3 covers 15 residues.

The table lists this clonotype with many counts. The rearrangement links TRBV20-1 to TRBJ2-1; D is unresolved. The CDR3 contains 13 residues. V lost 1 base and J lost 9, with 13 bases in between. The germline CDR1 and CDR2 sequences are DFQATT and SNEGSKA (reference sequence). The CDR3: CSARVAFRSEQFF. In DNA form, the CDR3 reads TGCAGTGCTAGAGTGGCGTTCCGAAGTGAGCAGTTCTTC.

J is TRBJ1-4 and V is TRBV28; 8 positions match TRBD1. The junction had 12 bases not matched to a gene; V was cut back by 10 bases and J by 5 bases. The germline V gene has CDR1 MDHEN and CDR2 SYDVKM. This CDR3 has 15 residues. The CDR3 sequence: CATCPGGGLNEKLFF. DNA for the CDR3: TGTGCCACTTGCCCAGGGGGCGGACTGAATGAAAAACTGTTTTTT.

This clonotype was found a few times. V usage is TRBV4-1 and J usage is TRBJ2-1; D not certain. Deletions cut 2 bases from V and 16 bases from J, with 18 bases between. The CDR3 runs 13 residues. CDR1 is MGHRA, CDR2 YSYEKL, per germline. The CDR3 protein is CASSQSTTAGRFF. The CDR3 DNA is TGCGCCAGCAGCCAATCTACCACGGCAGGTCGATTCTTC.

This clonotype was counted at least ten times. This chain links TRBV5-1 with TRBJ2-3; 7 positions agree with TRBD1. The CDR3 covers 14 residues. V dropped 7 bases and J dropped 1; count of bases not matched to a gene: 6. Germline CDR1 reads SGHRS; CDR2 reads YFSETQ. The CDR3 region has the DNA TGCGCCAGCTGTTTACAGGGGCGCACAGATACGCAGTATTTT. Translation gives CASCLQGRTDTQYF.

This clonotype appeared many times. DNA for the CDR3: TGCAGTGCTAGGGGGGGAGAAGGGGCCAACGTCCTGACTTTC. Protein sequence: CSARGGEGANVLTF. This chain uses TRBV20-1 with TRBJ2-6, with D possibly matching TRBD2 (6 bases). The CDR3 runs to 14 residues. Germline CDR1 is DFQATT and CDR2 is SNEGSKA (reference sequence). V gave up 3 bases and J gave up 4 bases, with 10 bases separating them.

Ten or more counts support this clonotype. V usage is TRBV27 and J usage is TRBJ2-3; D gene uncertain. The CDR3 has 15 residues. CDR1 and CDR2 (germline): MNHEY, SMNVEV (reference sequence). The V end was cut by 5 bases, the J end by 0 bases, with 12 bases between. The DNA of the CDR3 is TGTGCCAGCAGTGACAAGCCGACAAGCACAGATACGCAGTATTTT. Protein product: CASSDKPTSTDTQYF.

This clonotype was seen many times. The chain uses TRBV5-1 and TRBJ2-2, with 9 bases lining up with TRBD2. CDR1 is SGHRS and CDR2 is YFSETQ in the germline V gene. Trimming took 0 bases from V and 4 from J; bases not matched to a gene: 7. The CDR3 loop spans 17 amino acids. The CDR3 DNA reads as TGCGCCAGCAGCTTGGCCCTTCGGCGGGGGGGCACCGGGGAGCTGTTTTTT. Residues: CASSLALRRGGTGELFF.

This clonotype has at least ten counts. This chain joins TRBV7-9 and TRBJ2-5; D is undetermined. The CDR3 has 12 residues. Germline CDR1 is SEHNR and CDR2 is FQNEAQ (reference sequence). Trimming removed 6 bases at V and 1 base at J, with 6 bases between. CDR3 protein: CASRFTQETQYF. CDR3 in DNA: TGTGCCAGCAGGTTCACCCAAGAGACCCAGTACTTC.

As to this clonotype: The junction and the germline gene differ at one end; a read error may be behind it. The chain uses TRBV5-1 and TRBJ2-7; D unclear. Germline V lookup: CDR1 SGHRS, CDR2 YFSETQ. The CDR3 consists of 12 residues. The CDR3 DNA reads TGCGCCTGCAGCTCCACCACCTACGAGCAGTACTTC. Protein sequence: CACSSTTYEQYF.

In nucleotides, the CDR3 is TGCGCCAGCAGCCAAACCCCGGGACAGGCTAACTATGGCTACACCTTC. Protein sequence: CASSQTPGQANYGYTF. The genes are TRBV4-1 and TRBJ1-2, with 8 bases fitting TRBD1. The CDR3 is 16 residues long. The ends lost 2 bases at V and 0 bases at J; junction bases unmatched: 5. CDR1 is MGHRA, CDR2 YSYEKL, per germline.

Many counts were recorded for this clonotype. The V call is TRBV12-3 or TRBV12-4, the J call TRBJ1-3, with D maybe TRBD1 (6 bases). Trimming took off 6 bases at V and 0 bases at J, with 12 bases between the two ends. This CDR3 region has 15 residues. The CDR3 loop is CASRKGHVSGNTIYF. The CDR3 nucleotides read TGTGCCAGCAGAAAGGGACATGTCTCTGGAAACACCATATATTTT.